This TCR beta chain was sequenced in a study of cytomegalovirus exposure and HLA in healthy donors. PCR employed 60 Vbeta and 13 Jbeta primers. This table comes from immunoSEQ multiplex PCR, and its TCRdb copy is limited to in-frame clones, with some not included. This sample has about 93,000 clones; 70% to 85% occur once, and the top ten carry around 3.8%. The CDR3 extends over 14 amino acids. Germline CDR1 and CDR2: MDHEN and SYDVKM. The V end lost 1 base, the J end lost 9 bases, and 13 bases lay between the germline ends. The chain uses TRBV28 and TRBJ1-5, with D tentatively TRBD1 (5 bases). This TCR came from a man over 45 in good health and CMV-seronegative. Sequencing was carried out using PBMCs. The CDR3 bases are TGTGCCAGCAGTTTATCCCAGGGTAACGGGCCCCAGCATTTT. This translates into CASSLSQGNGPQHF.